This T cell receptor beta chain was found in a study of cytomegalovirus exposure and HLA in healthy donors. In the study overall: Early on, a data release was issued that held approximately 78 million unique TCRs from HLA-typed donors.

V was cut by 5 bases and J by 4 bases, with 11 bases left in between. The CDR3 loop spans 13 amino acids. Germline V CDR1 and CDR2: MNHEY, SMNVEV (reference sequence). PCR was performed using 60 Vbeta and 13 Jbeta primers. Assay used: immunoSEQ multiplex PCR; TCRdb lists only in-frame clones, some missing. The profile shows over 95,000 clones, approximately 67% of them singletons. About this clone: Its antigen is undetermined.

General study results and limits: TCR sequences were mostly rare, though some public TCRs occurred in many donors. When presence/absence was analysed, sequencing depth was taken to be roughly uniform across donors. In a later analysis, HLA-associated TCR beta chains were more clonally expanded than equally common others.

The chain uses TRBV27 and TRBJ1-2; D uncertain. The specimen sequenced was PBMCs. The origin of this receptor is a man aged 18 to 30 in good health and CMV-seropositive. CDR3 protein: CASSEGIRYGYTF. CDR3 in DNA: TGTGCCAGCAGTGAGGGAATTCGCTATGGCTACACCTTC.